This T cell receptor beta chain appears in the sequencing data of a study of response to subunit inactivated influenza vaccine (dated by TCRdb to between 2017 and 2018). Regarding the study in general: Deep quantitative profiling of the T cell receptor repertoire was used in the study to follow responses to a trivalent subunit inactivated influenza vaccine. The investigation overall reported the following: According to the authors, only a limited number of new T cells may be recruited by each seasonal influenza vaccination.

This clonotype showed up just a few times. Its binding antigen is unknown. Per-base qualities were not stored, and no clone one base away is much larger. The library was prepared using RT-PCR. Data came from an Illumina HiSeq 2500. Using fastp trimming at Q25 and MiXCR clonotype assembly, TCRdb reanalyzed the public sequencing data and kept in-frame beta chains. Rows merge per CDR3 protein into single entries with the most common DNA and genes. In all, the sample holds hundreds of thousands of distinct CDR3 sequences, and about 15% of those were seen once. About 7.4% of the sample goes to the ten largest clones. The CDR3 measures 15 amino acids from cysteine to phenylalanine. Solely the CDR3 DNA is kept, with 45 bases framed from the first base. V is cut by 0 bases and J by 4 bases, and the space between the germline ends is 13 bases. CDR1 SGDLS and CDR2 YYNGEE are derived from the germline V gene.

The sequences come from PBMCs from blood, collected 14 to 15 days before vaccination. The clonotype originates from a man aged 45 to 65 who received an inactivated influenza vaccine. Donor details come from another sample of the same person, matched by shared clones. The chain is encoded by TRBV9 joined to TRBJ2-5, with TRBD2 as a weak D call on 7 bases. The sequenced DNA is TGTGCCAGCAGCGTAGCGGGGGGCTCTAGAGAGACCCAGTACTTC. Its translation is CASSVAGGSRETQYF.